This T cell receptor (beta chain) was sequenced for a study of blood T cell repertoires in COVID-19. At the level of the study: Sites across the United States, Italy and Spain contributed samples from acute and convalescent COVID-19. Sample material is recorded as cDNA or gDNA derived from T cells, B-cell-depleted T cells, or PBMCs.

In the study's own analysis: Amplifying reference gene primers gave estimates of nucleated cell counts. The method was immunoSEQ multiplex PCR; TCRdb's version includes in-frame clones alone and lacks a portion of them. The DNA gave D and trimming, while V, J and clone size come from that table. The sample has 200,000 to 250,000 clones; 80% to 90% are singletons. This sequence originates from a man in his forties or fifties with acute or convalescent COVID-19. Sequencing used peripheral blood.

The CDR3 DNA reads TGTGCCAGCAGTGAACCCAAGAGGACAGGGATTAATTCACCCCTCCACTTT. Protein: CASSEPKRTGINSPLHF. The V and J genes are TRBV6-1 and TRBJ1-6; 8 nucleotides align to TRBD1. Germline loops: CDR1 MNHNS, CDR2 SASEGT. This CDR3 has 17 residues. V lost 2 bases and J lost 6; bases outside the gene matches: 9.